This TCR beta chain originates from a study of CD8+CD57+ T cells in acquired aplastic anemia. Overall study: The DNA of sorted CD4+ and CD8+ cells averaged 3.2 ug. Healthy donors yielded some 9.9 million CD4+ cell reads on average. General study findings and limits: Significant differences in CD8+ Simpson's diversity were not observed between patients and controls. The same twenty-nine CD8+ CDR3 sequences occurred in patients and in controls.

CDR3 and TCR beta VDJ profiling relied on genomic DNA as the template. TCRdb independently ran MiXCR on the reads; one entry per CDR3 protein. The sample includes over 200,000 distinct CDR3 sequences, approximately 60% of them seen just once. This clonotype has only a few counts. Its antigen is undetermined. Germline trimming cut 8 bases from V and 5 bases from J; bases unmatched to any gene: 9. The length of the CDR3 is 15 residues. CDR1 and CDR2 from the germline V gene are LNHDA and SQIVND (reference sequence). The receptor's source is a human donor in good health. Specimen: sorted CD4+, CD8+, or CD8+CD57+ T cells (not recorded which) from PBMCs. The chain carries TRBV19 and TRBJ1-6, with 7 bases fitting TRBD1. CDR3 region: CASRVGDRNNSPLHF. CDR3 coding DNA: TGTGCCAGTCGAGTAGGGGACAGAAATAATTCACCCCTCCACTTT.